This TCR beta chain was recovered during a study of cytotoxic CD8 clonotypes in ibrutinib-treated CLL. Overall study: Responses: 24 partial, 2 complete; after median around 70 months, around 15 stayed remitted, roughly 12 progressed.

Overall study findings and caveats: Treatment left the uncommon public clonotypes either contracted or stable in frequency. Investigators sampled sustained-remission and progressing patients at differing times.

The CDR3 loop spans 14 amino acids. Trimming cost V 7 bases and J 0 bases, with 10 bases left between them. Germline CDR1 reads SNHLY; CDR2 reads FYNNEI. This clone was found once. The antigen is not known. Investigators sought sequencing depths of between 1 in 200,000 and 1 in 1 million T cells. Assay: immunoSEQ multiplex PCR; the TCRdb copy retains only in-frame clones and omits some. The sample carries roughly 170,000 clones, about 80% recorded once. The clonotype comes from a human donor with chronic lymphocytic leukemia. This rearrangement joins TRBV2 to TRBJ2-4; D gene unclear. The input for sequencing was PBMCs, taken after 24 months of ibrutinib treatment. The CDR3 region has the DNA TGTGCCAGCAAAGGCAGGTTAGCCAAAAACATTCAGTACTTC. Protein sequence: CASKGRLAKNIQYF.